What follows are 15 T cell receptor beta chains derived from one specimen sequenced in a study of shared clonotypes between healthy human individuals. Terminally differentiated effector memory CD45RA+ cells were excluded by CCR7 positive selection of CD45RO-negative cells. Using immunoSEQ multiplex PCR, the repertoire was profiled, and TCRdb retains in-frame clones only, with some absent. Here the sample spans some 2 million clones, roughly 95% being singletons. Sample: naive CD8+ T cells sorted from blood. All receptors come from a man in his late teens or twenties in good health.

V is TRBV9 and J is TRBJ2-3; 9 bases align to TRBD2. The V gene's germline CDR1 is SGDLS and CDR2 YYNGEE. V shed 2 bases and J 1 base; nucleotides not matched to a gene: 8. The CDR3 is made up of 17 amino acids. CDR3 amino acids: CASSVQQRGGGTDTQYF. The DNA for the CDR3 is TGTGCCAGCAGCGTCCAACAGCGCGGGGGGGGCACAGATACGCAGTATTTT. Full variable domain (rest looked up from reference TRBV9 and TRBJ2-3): DSGVTQTPKHLITATGQRVTLRCSPRSGDLSVYWYQQSLDQGLQFLIQYYNGEERAKGNILERFSAQQFPDLHSELNLSSLELGDSALYFCASSVQQRGGGTDTQYFGPGTRLTVL.

This clone was seen more than once but under ten times. V usage is TRBV11-2 and J usage is TRBJ1-2, with 8 bases fitting TRBD1. The CDR3 runs 15 residues. Germline V gene sequence: CDR1 SGHAT, CDR2 FQNNGV. J gave up 3 bases and V 3 bases, and 6 bases lay outside the gene matches. The CDR3 nucleotides read TGTGCCAGCAGCTTGCCGGGACAGGCTTACTATGGCTACACCTTC. Its translation: CASSLPGQAYYGYTF.

The chain employs TRBV6-1 and TRBJ1-5; D is undetermined. This CDR3 comprises 12 residues. Germline lookup yields CDR1 MNHNS and CDR2 SASEGT. V lost 7 bases and J 8 bases, leaving 12 bases between the germline ends. This chain's CDR3 is CASKGTMEPQHF. CDR3 nucleotides: TGTGCCAGCAAGGGCACCATGGAGCCCCAGCATTTT.

The chain links TRBV7-9 to TRBJ1-4; no clear D. The V gene's germline CDR1 is SEHNR and CDR2 FQNEAQ (reference sequence). There are 18 residues in the CDR3. V was trimmed by 5 bases and J by 0 bases, leaving 19 bases between them. CDR3 bases: TGTGCCAGCAGCCCCGAGGCACTTGGACTTGCAACTAATGAAAAACTGTTTTTT. Protein product: CASSPEALGLATNEKLFF.

On this clone: Other DNA sequences within the sample encode an identical CDR3. The rearrangement links TRBV19 to TRBJ1-1; perhaps TRBD1 as D (6 bases). The germline V gene encodes CDR1 LNHDA and CDR2 SQIVND (reference sequence). The V gene lost 0 bases and the J gene lost 0 bases, with 8 bases spanning the gap. CDR3 length: 15 residues. The CDR3 coding sequence is TGTGCCAGTAGTATAGATGGGGGCTTGAACACTGAAGCTTTCTTT. Residues: CASSIDGGLNTEAFF.

The rearrangement uses TRBV11-2 and TRBJ2-1; the D gene is possibly TRBD1 (5 bases). Looked up from germline, CDR1 is SGHAT and CDR2 is FQNNGV. The germline V and J ends were trimmed by 6 bases and 4 bases, with 7 bases remaining between them. This CDR3 spans 12 amino acids. The CDR3 here is CASRQGYNEQFF. For the CDR3, the DNA is TGTGCCAGCAGGCAGGGTTACAATGAGCAGTTCTTC.

V usage is TRBV9 and J usage is TRBJ1-5, with D possibly TRBD1 on 5 matching bases. V gave up 3 bases and J gave up 6 bases, with 10 bases separating them. Germline CDR1 is SGDLS and CDR2 is YYNGEE. The CDR3 has 13 residues. The CDR3 nucleotides are TGTGCCAGCAGCGCCGGGGCTAGTCAGCCCCAGCATTTT. This sequence encodes CASSAGASQPQHF. Filled out from reference TRBV9 and TRBJ1-5, the complete variable domain reads DSGVTQTPKHLITATGQRVTLRCSPRSGDLSVYWYQQSLDQGLQFLIQYYNGEERAKGNILERFSAQQFPDLHSELNLSSLELGDSALYFCASSAGASQPQHFGDGTRLSIL.

Remarks on this clone: This specimen includes other DNA sequences encoding the same CDR3. The rearrangement joins TRBV9 to TRBJ2-2; D perhaps matches TRBD2 (5 bases). CDR3 length: 14 amino acids. CDR1 and CDR2 (germline): SGDLS, YYNGEE. V lost 2 bases and J lost 4, with 9 bases in between. Here the CDR3 reads CASSVGVVTGELFF. CDR3 coding DNA: TGTGCCAGCAGCGTGGGAGTGGTCACCGGGGAGCTGTTTTTT.

The rearrangement uses TRBV4-1 and TRBJ1-2, with 12 positions matching TRBD1. This CDR3 has 17 amino acids. CDR1 MGHRA and CDR2 YSYEKL come from the germline V gene. Trimming removed 2 bases from V and 7 bases from J; junction bases left unmatched: 11. The CDR3 is CASSQPGMGTGGLGYTF. CDR3 sequence (DNA): TGCGCCAGCAGCCAACCCGGGATGGGGACAGGGGGCCTTGGCTACACCTTC.

The rearrangement links TRBV6-4 to TRBJ1-1, with a weak D call TRBD1 (5 bases). V lost 8 bases to trimming and J lost 3 bases, with 10 bases between them. The CDR3 covers 12 residues. Germline CDR1 and CDR2: MRHNA and SNTAGT. Written as DNA, the CDR3 is TGTGCCAGCGGCGGGGGGGACACTGAAGCTTTCTTT. This translates into CASGGGDTEAFF.

The chain uses TRBV13 and TRBJ2-7, with D possibly TRBD1 on 6 matching bases. The germline V gene encodes CDR1 PRHDT and CDR2 FYEKMQ (reference sequence). The CDR3 has 13 amino acids. V lost 4 bases, J lost 3 bases, and 10 bases lay in between. The chain's CDR3 is CASSSGTFYEQYF. Here the CDR3 DNA reads TGTGCCAGCAGCTCCGGGACATTCTACGAGCAGTACTTC.

V and J are TRBV19 and TRBJ1-2, with D possibly TRBD1 on 6 matching bases. Germline V lookup: CDR1 LNHDA, CDR2 SQIVND (reference sequence). V was shortened by 7 bases and J by 0 bases, with 18 bases between the two germline ends. The CDR3 has 16 amino acids. CDR3 sequence reads: CASTWGPRSANYGYTF. The CDR3, as DNA: TGTGCCAGTACATGGGGGCCTCGATCTGCTAACTATGGCTACACCTTC.

The gene calls are TRBV5-5 and TRBJ2-1; 11 bases fit TRBD2. CDR1 is SGHKS, CDR2 YYEKEE, per germline (reference sequence). The V gene end was trimmed by 3 bases and the J gene end by 1 base; junction bases not matched to a gene: 3. The CDR3 extends over 16 amino acids. The CDR3 loop reads CASSYRLAGSYNEQFF. The CDR3 nucleotides read TGTGCCAGCAGCTACCGACTAGCGGGATCCTACAATGAGCAGTTCTTC.

This chain uses TRBV7-9 with TRBJ1-5; no reliable D call. Germline V CDR1 and CDR2: SEHNR, FQNEAQ (reference sequence). The CDR3 length is 14 residues. V gave up 5 bases and J gave up 3 bases, with 11 bases separating them. Here the CDR3 reads CASSPGGTNQPQHF. The CDR3 DNA reads as TGTGCCAGCAGCCCTGGCGGAACCAATCAGCCCCAGCATTTT.

This clone was counted only a few times. The rearrangement uses TRBV18 and TRBJ1-2, with D tentatively TRBD1 (6 bases). With 4 bases removed from V and 4 bases from J, the gap between germline ends came to 13 bases. Germline CDR1 and CDR2: KGHSH and LQKENI. The CDR3 is made up of 14 amino acids. The CDR3 DNA follows: TGTGCCAGCTCACTACTGGGACACGGCTATGGCTACACCTTC. Its protein is CASSLLGHGYGYTF.